Following are 25 T cell receptor beta chains from one sample sequenced in a study of blood T cell repertoires in COVID-19. The data were produced by immunoSEQ multiplex PCR, yet TCRdb's version contains in-frame clones alone and is incomplete. The sample has about 220,000 clones, about 86% seen once; the top ten hold around 3%. Sequenced input: peripheral blood. The receptor source for this set is a woman under 40 who had recovered from COVID-19.

This clone was seen a single time. The chain recombines TRBV6-4 with TRBJ1-1; perhaps TRBD1 as D (6 bases). This CDR3 has 14 residues. V lost 5 bases and J lost 0, with 10 bases in between. Germline V gene sequence: CDR1 MRHNA, CDR2 SNTAGT. The CDR3 DNA is TGTGCCAGCAGTCTTACAGGGCTGAACACTGAAGCTTTCTTT. This encodes CASSLTGLNTEAFF.

This rearrangement joins TRBV9 to TRBJ1-1; D is unclear. Trimming stripped 3 bases from V and 3 bases from J, with 12 bases between. The CDR3 has 14 residues. Germline CDR1 and CDR2: SGDLS and YYNGEE. CDR3 bases: TGTGCCAGCAGCGCTGACCTGAGGTACACTGAAGCTTTCTTT. This gives the protein CASSADLRYTEAFF. The whole variable domain, filled in from reference TRBV9 and TRBJ1-1, reads DSGVTQTPKHLITATGQRVTLRCSPRSGDLSVYWYQQSLDQGLQFLIQYYNGEERAKGNILERFSAQQFPDLHSELNLSSLELGDSALYFCASSADLRYTEAFFGQGTRLTVV.

The chain has TRBV6-4 and TRBJ2-2; D gene unclear. The germline CDR1 and CDR2 sequences are MRHNA and SNTAGT. Trimming removed 4 bases at V and 6 bases at J, with 9 bases between. There are 13 residues in the CDR3. The CDR3 nucleotides are TGTGCCAGCAGTGCCACTACCGCCGGGGAGCTGTTTTTT. Translating gives CASSATTAGELFF.

A word on this clone: The same CDR3 is also encoded by other DNA sequences in this sample. The genes are TRBV7-9 and TRBJ2-7, with D unresolved. Trimming removed 5 bases at V and 4 bases at J, with 9 bases between. The CDR3 is made up of 12 amino acids. The germline V gene has CDR1 SEHNR and CDR2 FQNEAQ (reference sequence). CDR3 sequence reads: CASSEATYEQYF. In DNA form, the CDR3 reads TGTGCCAGCAGCGAGGCGACTTACGAGCAGTACTTC.

This clone was detected only once. J is TRBJ2-1 and V is TRBV5-4; 16 nucleotides line up with TRBD2. There are 15 residues in the CDR3. V trimming: 3 bases; J trimming: 7 bases; junction bases outside the gene matches: 1. The germline V gene encodes CDR1 SGHNT and CDR2 YYREEE (reference sequence). CDR3 sequence: CASSSGLAGGNEQFF. DNA for the CDR3: TGTGCCAGCAGCTCGGGACTAGCGGGGGGGAATGAGCAGTTCTTC. Supplemented by reference TRBV5-4 and TRBJ2-1, the full variable domain reads ETGVTQSPTHLIKTRGQQVTLRCSSQSGHNTVSWYQQALGQGPQFIFQYYREEENGRGNFPPRFSGLQFPNYSSELNVNALELDDSALYLCASSSGLAGGNEQFFGPGTRLTVL.

The J gene is TRBJ2-3, the V gene TRBV27; TRBD2 is a possible D gene (5 bases). Per germline, CDR1 MNHEY and CDR2 SMNVEV (reference sequence). This CDR3 has 15 residues. Trimming pared 7 bases from V and 2 bases from J, leaving 16 bases between. CDR3 region: CASTTGKRPTDTQYF. Written as DNA, the CDR3 is TGTGCCAGCACTACGGGGAAGCGGCCCACAGATACGCAGTATTTT.

V is TRBV6-6 and J is TRBJ1-1; 10 bases match TRBD1. V was clipped by 3 bases and J by 11 bases; unmatched bases: 9. Germline CDR1 reads MNHNY; CDR2 reads SVGAGI (reference sequence). The CDR3 is 14 amino acids. The CDR3 spells CASSYGTGAPNAFF. CDR3 DNA sequence: TGTGCCAGCAGTTATGGGACAGGGGCCCCCAACGCTTTCTTT.

V is TRBV7-3 and J is TRBJ1-1; D is unresolved. Germline assignment: CDR1 SGHTA and CDR2 FQGTGA. CDR3 length: 13 residues. V was shortened by 0 bases and J by 0 bases, with 2 bases between the two germline ends. Written as DNA, the CDR3 is TGTGCCAGCAGCTTAACCATGAACACTGAAGCTTTCTTT. It is translated as CASSLTMNTEAFF.

The gene calls are TRBV19 and TRBJ1-2; no firm D call. The germline V gene has CDR1 LNHDA and CDR2 SQIVND (reference sequence). V shed 5 bases and J shed 2 bases, with 6 bases lying between them. CDR3 size: 12 residues. The chain's CDR3 is CASSEINYGYTF. The CDR3 coding sequence is TGTGCCAGTAGTGAGATCAACTATGGCTACACCTTC.

This clone was picked up a small number of times. The V gene is TRBV2, the J gene TRBJ1-6; TRBD1 is a possible D gene (6 bases). The CDR3 consists of 15 residues. V was clipped by 7 bases and J by 0 bases, with 10 bases between them. Germline-derived CDR1 and CDR2 are SNHLY and FYNNEI. The CDR3 region has the DNA TGTGCCAGCAAGACAGGTAGCTCCTATAATTCACCCCTCCACTTT. Protein sequence: CASKTGSSYNSPLHF.

The chain links TRBV24-1 to TRBJ2-3, with D tentatively TRBD1 (9 bases). V shed 2 bases and J shed 9 bases, with 20 bases lying between them. The germline V gene has CDR1 KGHDR and CDR2 SFDVKD. The CDR3 length is 16 residues. The CDR3 here is CATSDSPGQGLVTQYF. CDR3 bases: TGTGCCACCAGTGATTCCCCGGGACAGGGACTAGTCACGCAGTATTTT.

The chain couples TRBV6-5 to TRBJ2-7; D unresolved. This CDR3 has 14 amino acids. Per germline, CDR1 MNHEY and CDR2 SVGAGI. Trimming stripped 4 bases from V and 2 bases from J, with 12 bases between. This CDR3 reads CASSLDLTTYEQYF. In DNA form, the CDR3 reads TGTGCCAGCAGTTTAGACTTGACGACCTACGAGCAGTACTTC.

The J gene is TRBJ2-7, the V gene TRBV4-2; 7 bases agree with TRBD1. The CDR3 is 15 amino acids. The J segment lost 3 bases and the V segment lost 0 bases, leaving 5 bases of the junction unmatched. Germline CDR1 and CDR2: LGHNA and YNFKEQ. CDR3 sequence (DNA): TGTGCCAGCAGCCAAGATAGGGGGCCTTTCTACGAGCAGTACTTC. This translates into CASSQDRGPFYEQYF.

The rearrangement uses TRBV7-4 and TRBJ2-6, with a tentative D call TRBD1 (5 bases). This CDR3 contains 19 residues. The germline gives CDR1 SGHVT, CDR2 SQSDAQ. V gave up 3 bases and J gave up 0 bases, with 18 bases separating them. The CDR3 DNA sequence: TGTGCCAGCAGCTTTTTCTCAGGGCAGGGCTTCTCTGGGGCCAACGTCCTGACTTTC. Its protein product is CASSFFSGQGFSGANVLTF.

The chain combines TRBV5-6 with TRBJ2-1; D is uncertain. Per germline, CDR1 SGHDT and CDR2 YYEEEE. V was pared by 3 bases and J by 4 bases, with 11 bases between. This CDR3 is 14 amino acids long. This CDR3 reads CASSSVVEYNEQFF. The CDR3 nucleotides read TGTGCCAGCAGCTCCGTAGTAGAATACAATGAGCAGTTCTTC.

The V gene is TRBV7-6, the J gene TRBJ1-3; D gene uncertain. CDR1 and CDR2 from the germline V gene are SGHVS and FNYEAQ. The CDR3 contains 12 residues. Between the trimmed V and J ends, which lost 8 bases and 2 bases, there was a span of 7 bases. The CDR3 here is CASGEAGNTIYF. In nucleotides, the CDR3 is TGTGCCAGCGGGGAGGCTGGAAACACCATATATTTT. Full variable domain (outside the CDR3, taken from reference TRBV7-6 and TRBJ1-3): GAGVSQSPRYKVTKRGQDVALRCDPISGHVSLYWYRQALGQGPEFLTYFNYEAQQDKSGLPNDRFSAERPEGSISTLTIQRTEQRDSAMYRCASGEAGNTIYFGEGSWLTVV.

V usage is TRBV10-3 and J usage is TRBJ2-5; 9 bases are a match to TRBD2. V was pared by 5 bases and J by 5 bases, with 6 bases of the junction left unmatched. The germline V gene has CDR1 ENHRY and CDR2 SYGVKD. This CDR3 is built from 14 residues. CDR3 in amino acids: CAISLGLAQETQYF. The CDR3, as DNA: TGTGCCATCAGTCTGGGACTAGCCCAGGAGACCCAGTACTTC.

The chain combines TRBV5-1 with TRBJ2-1; D gene unclear. Germline V gene data show CDR1 as SGHRS and CDR2 as YFSETQ. The length of the CDR3 is 15 residues. The V end lost 0 bases, the J end lost 4 bases, and 11 bases lay between the germline ends. The CDR3 loop is CASSLGRFSYNEQFF. Here the CDR3 DNA reads TGCGCCAGCAGCTTGGGGCGGTTTTCATACAATGAGCAGTTCTTC.

The V gene is TRBV9, the J gene TRBJ2-1, with 7 positions matching TRBD2. The V segment lost 0 bases and the J segment 3 bases; nucleotides outside the gene matches: 6. This CDR3 comprises 16 residues. CDR1 is SGDLS, CDR2 YYNGEE, per germline. CDR3 in amino acids: CASSVGAGAIYNEQFF. CDR3 nucleotide sequence: TGTGCCAGCAGCGTAGGTGCGGGAGCAATCTACAATGAGCAGTTCTTC. The full variable domain, in which reference TRBV9 and TRBJ2-1 provide the parts outside the CDR3, is DSGVTQTPKHLITATGQRVTLRCSPRSGDLSVYWYQQSLDQGLQFLIQYYNGEERAKGNILERFSAQQFPDLHSELNLSSLELGDSALYFCASSVGAGAIYNEQFFGPGTRLTVL.

The rearrangement links TRBV6-5 to TRBJ1-6; D is undetermined. Trimming removed 0 bases from V and 0 bases from J, with 3 bases in between. The CDR3 is 15 amino acids. Germline-derived CDR1 and CDR2 are MNHEY and SVGAGI. The CDR3 region is CASSYSISYNSPLHF. The CDR3 nucleotides read TGTGCCAGCAGTTACTCTATCTCCTATAATTCACCCCTCCACTTT.

This clone appeared a few times. This specimen includes other DNA sequences encoding the same CDR3. V gene TRBV24-1 combines with J gene TRBJ1-6; D may be TRBD1 (5 bases). The CDR3 contains 12 residues. Germline CDR1 reads KGHDR; CDR2 reads SFDVKD. V was cut by 5 bases and J by 10 bases, with 8 bases left in between. CDR3 nucleotide sequence: TGTGCCACCAGTGCAGGGTCCTCACCCCTCCACTTT. Translated: CATSAGSSPLHF.

The rearrangement links TRBV10-3 to TRBJ1-4, with D unclear. The V end lost 10 bases, the J end lost 3 bases, and 12 bases lay between the germline ends. The germline CDR1 and CDR2 sequences are ENHRY and SYGVKD. This CDR3 spans 13 amino acids. CDR3 DNA sequence: TGTGCCAGCGGGTCCGCCGCTAATGAAAAACTGTTTTTT. Translation gives CASGSAANEKLFF.

The chain is built from TRBV4-2 and TRBJ2-7, with a tentative D call TRBD2 (6 bases). Germline loops: CDR1 LGHNA, CDR2 YNFKEQ. This CDR3 is built from 14 residues. Trimming removed 1 base from V and 2 bases from J, with 9 bases in between. CDR3 protein: CASSQAGDPYEQYF. DNA of the CDR3: TGTGCCAGCAGCCAAGCGGGGGATCCCTACGAGCAGTACTTC.

The chain is built from TRBV6-6 and TRBJ1-1, with 7 positions matching TRBD1. The CDR3 totals 14 residues. Germline CDR1 reads MNHNY; CDR2 reads SVGAGI (reference sequence). The trim removed 5 bases at V and 4 bases at J, leaving 7 bases unmatched. The CDR3 sequence is CASSTPTGSTEAFF. CDR3 coding DNA: TGTGCCAGCAGTACCCCGACAGGGTCCACTGAAGCTTTCTTT.

The chain recombines TRBV6-5 with TRBJ1-3; D remains unclear. V was trimmed by 0 bases and J by 2 bases, leaving 2 bases between them. Germline V gives CDR1 MNHEY, CDR2 SVGAGI. This CDR3 is built from 13 residues. This CDR3 reads CASSYSAGNTIYF. CDR3 nucleotide sequence: TGTGCCAGCAGTTACTCCGCTGGAAACACCATATATTTT.